Listed below are T cell receptor beta chains from one sample, sequenced in a study of T cells in Graves' hyperthyroidism and ophthalmopathy. TCRdb analysed the multiplex PCR reads with MiXCR anew, one entry per CDR3 protein. The sample records 96,000 or so distinct CDR3 sequences, roughly 49% being singletons. The specimen sequenced was blood. These receptors originate from a woman aged 40 to 55 with Graves' hyperthyroidism. Each CDR3 is given with its conserved first and last residue. A D gene is named only where the DNA matches it firmly. Clone size is not always given. Where it is, it says once, few, many or a class for expanded clones.

CDR3aa: CASRLARSSYEQYF
CDR3nt: TGTGCCAGCAGACTAGCGCGTAGCTCCTACGAGCAGTACTTC
abundance: medium-sized
d_gene: TRBD2
v_gene: TRBV2
j_gene: TRBJ2-7

CDR3aa: CSVEVGAAGEAFF
CDR3nt: TGCAGCGTTGAAGTAGGGGCCGCTGGGGAAGCTTTCTTT
abundance: few
d_gene: -
v_gene: TRBV29-1
j_gene: TRBJ1-1

CDR3aa: CASSSRLADEKLFF
CDR3nt: TGTGCCAGCAGCTCACGACTAGCGGACGAAAAACTGTTTTTT
abundance: -
d_gene: -
v_gene: TRBV2
j_gene: TRBJ1-4

CDR3aa: CASNNGLAARTQYF
CDR3nt: TGCGCCAGCAATAACGGACTAGCGGCAAGGACCCAGTACTTC
abundance: -
d_gene: TRBD2
v_gene: TRBV10-2
j_gene: TRBJ2-5

CDR3aa: CASGPTSWGEQYF
CDR3nt: TGTGCCAGCGGCCCGACGAGCTGGGGCGAGCAGTACTTC
abundance: -
d_gene: -
v_gene: TRBV7-2
j_gene: TRBJ2-7

CDR3aa: CASSPLAGAETQYF
CDR3nt: TGTGCCAGCAGTCCCCTAGCGGGAGCTGAGACCCAGTACTTC
abundance: many
d_gene: TRBD2
v_gene: TRBV7-2
j_gene: TRBJ2-5

CDR3aa: CASSLLSGQGAAQPQHF
CDR3nt: TGTGCCAGCAGCCTCCTCTCGGGACAGGGGGCAGCTCAGCCCCAGCATTTT
abundance: few
d_gene: TRBD1
v_gene: TRBV7-3
j_gene: TRBJ1-5

CDR3aa: CASSLGGGGSGSPLHF
CDR3nt: TGTGCCAGCAGCCTCGGGGGAGGAGGGTCTGGCTCACCCCTCCACTTT
abundance: -
d_gene: -
v_gene: TRBV7-2
j_gene: TRBJ1-6

CDR3aa: CSARDLGVRASPLHF
CDR3nt: TGCAGTGCTAGAGATCTAGGGGTCAGGGCTTCACCCCTCCACTTT
abundance: -
d_gene: -
v_gene: TRBV20-1
j_gene: TRBJ1-6

CDR3aa: CAKTGSGANDQPQHF
CDR3nt: TGTGCCAAAACAGGGTCTGGGGCCAACGATCAGCCCCAGCATTTT
abundance: -
d_gene: -
v_gene: TRBV10-3
j_gene: TRBJ1-5

CDR3aa: CASSEAKGLAGTYEQYF
CDR3nt: TGTGCCAGCAGTGAAGCGAAGGGACTAGCGGGGACCTACGAGCAGTACTTC
abundance: -
d_gene: TRBD2
v_gene: TRBV2
j_gene: TRBJ2-7

CDR3aa: CASNRGGVTKAFF
CDR3nt: TGTGCCAGCAATCGGGGGGGCGTCACTAAAGCTTTCTTT
abundance: -
d_gene: -
v_gene: TRBV28
j_gene: TRBJ1-1

CDR3aa: CSLQGAQETQYF
CDR3nt: TGCAGCTTACAGGGGGCCCAAGAGACCCAGTACTTC
abundance: -
d_gene: TRBD1
v_gene: TRBV29-1
j_gene: TRBJ2-5

CDR3aa: CATSDRTASLPQHF
CDR3nt: TGTGCTACCAGTGACAGGACCGCGAGTCTGCCCCAGCATTTT
abundance: -
d_gene: -
v_gene: TRBV24-1
j_gene: TRBJ1-5

CDR3aa: CASSDGTVYEQYF
CDR3nt: TGTGCCAGCAGTGACGGGACAGTCTACGAGCAGTACTTC
abundance: -
d_gene: TRBD1
v_gene: TRBV2
j_gene: TRBJ2-7

CDR3aa: CSVRQVFGYTF
CDR3nt: TGCAGCGTCCGGCAGGTTTTTGGCTACACCTTC
abundance: -
d_gene: -
v_gene: TRBV29-1
j_gene: TRBJ1-2

CDR3aa: CASRDQGTNVLTF
CDR3nt: TGTGCCAGCAGGGACCAGGGGACCAACGTCCTGACTTTC
abundance: -
d_gene: -
v_gene: TRBV2
j_gene: TRBJ2-6

CDR3aa: CASGQSYGYTF
CDR3nt: TGTGCCAGTGGACAGAGCTATGGCTACACCTTC
abundance: -
d_gene: -
v_gene: TRBV2
j_gene: TRBJ1-2

CDR3aa: CATSVPGQGIDGYTF
CDR3nt: TGTGCCACCAGTGTTCCGGGACAGGGCATTGATGGCTACACCTTC
abundance: once
d_gene: TRBD1
v_gene: TRBV24-1
j_gene: TRBJ1-2

CDR3aa: CASSRQGAITDMQYF
CDR3nt: TGTGCCAGCAGCCGACAGGGGGCAATCACAGATATGCAGTATTTT
abundance: -
d_gene: TRBD1
v_gene: TRBV12-3/TRBV12-4
j_gene: TRBJ2-3

CDR3aa: CASSGTGKPVETQYF
CDR3nt: TGTGCCAGCAGCGGGACAGGGAAGCCGGTCGAGACCCAGTACTTC
abundance: few
d_gene: TRBD1
v_gene: TRBV9
j_gene: TRBJ2-5

CDR3aa: CSVAQGRTEAFF
CDR3nt: TGCAGCGTTGCTCAGGGGCGGACTGAAGCTTTCTTT
abundance: -
d_gene: -
v_gene: TRBV29-1
j_gene: TRBJ1-1

CDR3aa: CSVDLTVQETQYF
CDR3nt: TGCAGCGTTGATTTGACAGTTCAAGAGACCCAGTACTTC
abundance: many
d_gene: -
v_gene: TRBV29-1
j_gene: TRBJ2-5

CDR3aa: CASSLAGEKAFF
CDR3nt: TGCGCCAGCAGCCTAGCCGGGGAGAAAGCTTTCTTT
abundance: -
d_gene: -
v_gene: TRBV5-1
j_gene: TRBJ1-1

CDR3aa: CSASLGASGSYEQYF
CDR3nt: TGCAGTGCTAGCCTTGGGGCTAGCGGGAGCTACGAGCAGTACTTC
abundance: -
d_gene: TRBD2
v_gene: TRBV20-1
j_gene: TRBJ2-7

CDR3aa: CASSLAGTGLGYTF
CDR3nt: TGTGCCAGCAGCTTAGCTGGGACAGGGTTAGGCTACACCTTC
abundance: many
d_gene: TRBD1
v_gene: TRBV7-8
j_gene: TRBJ1-2

CDR3aa: CASSLGASGRASLGETQYF
CDR3nt: TGTGCCAGCAGCTTAGGGGCTAGCGGGAGGGCTAGCTTAGGAGAGACCCAGTACTTC
abundance: many
d_gene: TRBD2
v_gene: TRBV7-6
j_gene: TRBJ2-5

CDR3aa: CASSPWDRTLGYTGELFF
CDR3nt: TGCGCCAGCAGCCCTTGGGACAGGACCCTTGGCTACACCGGGGAGCTGTTTTTT
abundance: -
d_gene: TRBD1
v_gene: TRBV5-1
j_gene: TRBJ2-2

CDR3aa: CASSYLAADEQYF
CDR3nt: TGTGCCAGCAGTTACCTAGCCGCGGACGAGCAGTACTTC
abundance: many
d_gene: -
v_gene: TRBV6-5
j_gene: TRBJ2-7

CDR3aa: CAIGPGASGHYEQYF
CDR3nt: TGTGCCATCGGCCCGGGGGCTAGCGGGCACTACGAGCAGTACTTC
abundance: many
d_gene: TRBD2
v_gene: TRBV10-3
j_gene: TRBJ2-7

CDR3aa: CASRLVLRRDTDTQCF
CDR3nt: TGCGCCAGCCGCTTGGTGTTGCGGAGGGACACAGATACGCAGTGTTTT
abundance: -
d_gene: -
v_gene: TRBV5-1
j_gene: TRBJ2-3

CDR3aa: CASSPSFKGAGETQYF
CDR3nt: TGCGCCAGCAGCCCGTCCTTTAAGGGGGCCGGAGAGACCCAGTACTTC
abundance: medium-sized
d_gene: TRBD1
v_gene: TRBV5-1
j_gene: TRBJ2-5

CDR3aa: CSVVGGTGINYGYTF
CDR3nt: TGCAGCGTTGTGGGGGGGACAGGGATTAACTATGGCTACACCTTC
abundance: -
d_gene: TRBD1
v_gene: TRBV29-1
j_gene: TRBJ1-2

CDR3aa: CASSLASTGASGYTF
CDR3nt: TGTGCCAGCAGCTTAGCGTCGACGGGAGCCTCCGGCTACACCTTC
abundance: many
d_gene: -
v_gene: TRBV7-6
j_gene: TRBJ1-2

CDR3aa: CASSVSKHAGEKLFF
CDR3nt: TGTGCCAGCAGTGTGAGTAAGCACGCTGGGGAAAAACTGTTTTTT
abundance: many
d_gene: -
v_gene: TRBV2
j_gene: TRBJ1-4

CDR3aa: CASSATGYYEQYF
CDR3nt: TGCGCCAGCAGTGCAACAGGGTACTACGAGCAGTACTTC
abundance: many
d_gene: -
v_gene: TRBV4-1
j_gene: TRBJ2-7

CDR3aa: CASSLGGRDTIYF
CDR3nt: TGTGCCAGCAGCCTCGGGGGCAGGGACACCATATATTTT
abundance: -
d_gene: -
v_gene: TRBV6-5
j_gene: TRBJ1-3

CDR3aa: CSVIQGAYEQYF
CDR3nt: TGCAGCGTCATACAGGGGGCCTACGAGCAGTACTTC
abundance: many
d_gene: TRBD1
v_gene: TRBV29-1
j_gene: TRBJ2-7

CDR3aa: CASRTGGNEQYF
CDR3nt: TGTGCCAGTAGGACAGGGGGCAACGAGCAGTACTTC
abundance: -
d_gene: TRBD1
v_gene: TRBV19
j_gene: TRBJ2-7

CDR3aa: CASSIRGGTEAFF
CDR3nt: TGTGCCAGTAGTATTCGAGGTGGCACTGAAGCTTTCTTT
abundance: many
d_gene: -
v_gene: TRBV19
j_gene: TRBJ1-1

CDR3aa: CSARVGGRESSPLHF
CDR3nt: TGCAGTGCTAGAGTGGGAGGCAGGGAGAGTTCACCCCTCCACTTT
abundance: many
d_gene: -
v_gene: TRBV20-1
j_gene: TRBJ1-6

CDR3aa: CASGRGLGNTIYF
CDR3nt: TGTGCCAGCGGAAGGGGGCTTGGAAACACCATATATTTT
abundance: -
d_gene: TRBD1
v_gene: TRBV12-3/TRBV12-4
j_gene: TRBJ1-3

CDR3aa: CVSSLDRGNTEAFF
CDR3nt: TGTGTCAGCAGCTTAGATAGGGGGAACACTGAAGCTTTCTTT
abundance: -
d_gene: -
v_gene: TRBV7-6
j_gene: TRBJ1-1

CDR3aa: CASSADRDEKLFF
CDR3nt: TGTGCCAGCAGTGCGGACAGGGATGAAAAACTGTTTTTT
abundance: -
d_gene: TRBD1
v_gene: TRBV2
j_gene: TRBJ1-4

CDR3aa: CATSSTHLGEKLFF
CDR3nt: TGTGCCACCAGCAGCACCCACCTGGGTGAAAAACTGTTTTTT
abundance: -
d_gene: -
v_gene: TRBV15
j_gene: TRBJ1-4

CDR3aa: CASSSGGLAGGETQYF
CDR3nt: TGTGCCAGCAGCTCAGGGGGACTAGCGGGAGGGGAGACCCAGTACTTC
abundance: -
d_gene: TRBD2
v_gene: TRBV11-1
j_gene: TRBJ2-5

CDR3aa: CSASRRGTDDRETQYF
CDR3nt: TGCAGTGCTAGTCGACGGGGGACGGATGACAGGGAGACCCAGTACTTC
abundance: -
d_gene: -
v_gene: TRBV20-1
j_gene: TRBJ2-5

CDR3aa: CASSQGIGTGLNYGYTF
CDR3nt: TGCGCCAGCAGCCAAGGAATCGGGACAGGATTAAACTATGGCTACACCTTC
abundance: many
d_gene: TRBD1
v_gene: TRBV4-1
j_gene: TRBJ1-2

CDR3aa: CASSGLGEETQYF
CDR3nt: TGTGCCAGCTCCGGACTCGGGGAAGAGACCCAGTACTTC
abundance: -
d_gene: -
v_gene: TRBV6-6
j_gene: TRBJ2-5

CDR3aa: CASSLEGGNNQPQHF
CDR3nt: TGTGCCAGCAGCTTAGAGGGGGGGAACAATCAGCCCCAGCATTTT
abundance: -
d_gene: -
v_gene: TRBV7-9
j_gene: TRBJ1-5